The clone carrying this T cell receptor beta chain was recorded at least ten times. Its antigen is unknown. This entry belongs to a study of response to subunit inactivated influenza vaccine. Study observations and caveats: Each seasonal influenza vaccination, the authors suggested, recruits few new T cells.

MiXCR, applied by TCRdb to the RT-PCR reads, yields one record per CDR3 protein. The sample lists 200,000 to 300,000 distinct CDR3 sequences; 9% to 15% were seen once. This sample comprised non-naive T cells sorted from PBMCs, obtained 14 days before vaccination. The receptor was derived from a man between 45 and 60 years old who received an inactivated influenza vaccine.

This CDR3 is CSVEDLASFQFF. CDR3 nucleotide sequence: TGCAGCGTTGAAGATCTAGCGTCTTTTCAGTTCTTC. The V call is TRBV29-1, the J call TRBJ2-1; a possible D gene is TRBD2 (6 bases). The CDR3 is made up of 12 amino acids. The germline V gene has CDR1 SQVTM and CDR2 ANQGSEA. V was cut by 0 bases and J by 13 bases, with 13 bases left in between.